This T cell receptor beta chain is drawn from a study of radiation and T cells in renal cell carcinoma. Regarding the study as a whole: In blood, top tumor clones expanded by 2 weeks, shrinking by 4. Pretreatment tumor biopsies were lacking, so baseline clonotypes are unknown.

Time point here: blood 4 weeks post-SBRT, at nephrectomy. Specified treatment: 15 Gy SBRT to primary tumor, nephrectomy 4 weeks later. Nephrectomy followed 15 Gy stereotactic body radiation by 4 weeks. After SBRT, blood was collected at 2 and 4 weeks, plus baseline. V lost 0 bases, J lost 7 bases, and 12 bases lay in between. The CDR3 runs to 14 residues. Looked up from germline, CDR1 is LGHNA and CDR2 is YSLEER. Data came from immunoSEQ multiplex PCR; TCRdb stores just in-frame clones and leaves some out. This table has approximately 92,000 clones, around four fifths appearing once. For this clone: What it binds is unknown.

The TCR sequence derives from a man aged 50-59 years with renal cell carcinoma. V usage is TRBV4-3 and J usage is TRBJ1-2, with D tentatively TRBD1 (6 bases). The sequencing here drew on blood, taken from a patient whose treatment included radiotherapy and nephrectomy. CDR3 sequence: CASSQDRDISGYTF. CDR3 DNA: TGCGCCAGCAGCCAAGACAGGGACATAAGTGGCTACACCTTC.